The rows below give T cell receptor beta chains drawn from one sample of a study of Graves' ophthalmopathy and Graves' hyperthyroidism. One entry per CDR3 protein results from TCRdb running MiXCR on the multiplex PCR reads. The table includes about 160,000 distinct CDR3 sequences, under 40% detected once. The specimen sequenced was peripheral blood. These receptors were collected from a woman in her thirties or forties with Graves' ophthalmopathy. CDR3s include the opening cysteine and the closing phenylalanine or tryptophan. Each record gives: clone size, D gene, V gene, J gene, CDR3 DNA, CDR3 protein. D genes are given only for firm matches. Clone size, where shown, is once, few, many, or a class for clones that have expanded.

many	NA	TRBV6-2/TRBV6-3	TRBJ1-1	TGTGCCAGCAGTTATGGACAGAAATACACTGAAGCTTTCTTT	CASSYGQKYTEAFF
NA	NA	TRBV7-9	TRBJ1-1	TGTGCCAGCACTTTGCGACAGGCTGACACTGAAGCTTTCTTT	CASTLRQADTEAFF
many	TRBD1	TRBV5-1	TRBJ2-5	TGCGCCAGCAGTGGAAATCAGGGGGCTCAAGAGACCCAGTACTTC	CASSGNQGAQETQYF
many	NA	TRBV6-2/TRBV6-3	TRBJ2-3	TGTGCCAGCAGTCCCACGGGGACTAGCACAGATACGCAGTATTTT	CASSPTGTSTDTQYF
many	NA	TRBV4-3	TRBJ2-4	TGCGCCAGCAGCCAAAGTCGAGGGGCTCGGATTCAGTACTTC	CASSQSRGARIQYF
many	NA	TRBV6-5	TRBJ1-5	TGTGCCAGCAGTTTCTCTCCGAGCAAGCCCCAGCATTTT	CASSFSPSKPQHF
once	TRBD2	TRBV7-2	TRBJ2-5	TGTGCCAGCAGCTGGGGACTAGCGGGGAGAGAGACCCAGTACTTC	CASSWGLAGRETQYF
many	TRBD2	TRBV6-2/TRBV6-3	TRBJ2-5	TGTGCCAGCAGAGGACTAGCGGGAGCATTCGAAGAGACCCAGTACTTC	CASRGLAGAFEETQYF
few	NA	TRBV7-2	TRBJ2-5	TGTGCCAGCAGCTTGGCAGCTACCCAAGAGACCCAGTACTTC	CASSLAATQETQYF
many	TRBD1	TRBV4-3	TRBJ1-2	TGCGCCAGCAGCCTTTGGACAGGGTTATTCTATGGCTACACCTTC	CASSLWTGLFYGYTF
NA	NA	TRBV28	TRBJ1-6	TGTGCCAGCCTCCTCACTGGGGATTCACCCCTCCACTTT	CASLLTGDSPLHF
many	NA	TRBV5-5	TRBJ2-5	TGTGCCAGCAGCTCCGCAAGCCTCCAAGAGACCCAGTACTTC	CASSSASLQETQYF
many	TRBD1	TRBV12-3/TRBV12-4	TRBJ2-2	TGTGCCAGCAGTTTAGGACAGGGGGCCGGGGAGCTGTTTTTT	CASSLGQGAGELFF
many	TRBD2	TRBV20-1	TRBJ2-5	TGCAGTGTGAGACTAGCGGGGGGGCCAGGGGACCAGTACTTC	CSVRLAGGPGDQYF
NA	NA	TRBV6-1	TRBJ2-4	TGTGCCAGCAGTGATGAGGGGGCCAAAAACATTCAGTACTTC	CASSDEGAKNIQYF
NA	NA	TRBV12-3/TRBV12-4	TRBJ2-2	TGTGCCAGCAGTCAAGGTTGGGCCGGGGAGCTGTTTTTT	CASSQGWAGELFF
NA	NA	TRBV12-3/TRBV12-4	TRBJ1-1	TGTGCCAGCAGTTTGGATAAGGGCGGGAACACTGAAGCTTTCTTT	CASSLDKGGNTEAFF
many	TRBD1	TRBV4-3	TRBJ1-1	TGCGCCAGCAGCCAGCCGGGACAGTGGACTGAAGCTTTCTTT	CASSQPGQWTEAFF
NA	TRBD2	TRBV12-3/TRBV12-4	TRBJ2-5	TGTGCCACCGCACTAGCGGGAGGGCCTGAGACCCAGTACTTC	CATALAGGPETQYF
many	NA	TRBV4-2	TRBJ1-6	TGTGCCAGCAGCCAATCCGGGACATATAATTCACCCCTCCACTTT	CASSQSGTYNSPLHF
many	NA	TRBV6-5	TRBJ2-5	TGTGCCAGCAGTTCGACCATGGCCGGCTGGGAGACCCAGTACTTC	CASSSTMAGWETQYF
many	NA	TRBV19	TRBJ1-1	TGTGCCAGTAGTGTCTTTCGGGAGAACACTGAAGCTTTCTTT	CASSVFRENTEAFF
NA	NA	TRBV2	TRBJ1-1	TGTGCCAGCAGTTACCGGGGCCAAATCACTGAAGCTTTCTTT	CASSYRGQITEAFF
NA	TRBD1	TRBV7-8	TRBJ1-5	TGTGCCAGCAGCTGGGACAGGAGCAATCAGCCCCAGCATTTT	CASSWDRSNQPQHF
NA	NA	TRBV6-2/TRBV6-3	TRBJ1-1	TGTGCCAGCAGTGATCGTCAGGGTGGGGACACTGAAGCTTTCTTT	CASSDRQGGDTEAFF
NA	NA	TRBV28	TRBJ1-1	TGTGCCAGCAGGTCTAGGTACACTGAAGCTTTCTTT	CASRSRYTEAFF
NA	TRBD1	TRBV12-3/TRBV12-4	TRBJ2-2	TGTGCCAGCAGTCTGCATAGGGGGCGGCACACCGGGGAGCTGTTTTTT	CASSLHRGRHTGELFF
many	NA	TRBV20-1	TRBJ1-1	TGCAGTGCTAGCAACCAGGGGAACACTGAAGCTTTCTTT	CSASNQGNTEAFF
many	NA	TRBV30	TRBJ2-7	TGTGCCTGGAGTGTAGACTCCTACGAGCAGTACTTC	CAWSVDSYEQYF
many	TRBD1	TRBV4-1	TRBJ2-7	TGCGCCAGCAGCCAAGGGCGCGTCAGGGGGCTCGGGTACGAGCAGTACTTC	CASSQGRVRGLGYEQYF
NA	NA	TRBV6-2/TRBV6-3	TRBJ1-5	TGTGCCAGCAGTTACTCCAGGGTATTGGATCAGCCCCAGCATTTT	CASSYSRVLDQPQHF
few	NA	TRBV7-2	TRBJ1-1	TGTGCCAGCAGCTCTCGGACCCTTCGGAACACTGAAGCTTTCTTT	CASSSRTLRNTEAFF
many	TRBD1	TRBV6-6	TRBJ1-1	TGTGCCAGCACGGGGCCAGGGGGCGCTTCAGATGAAGCTTTCTTT	CASTGPGGASDEAFF
many	TRBD1	TRBV12-5	TRBJ1-3	TGTGCTAGTGGTTTGGTGGCAGGGGGCGTTGGAAACACCATATATTTT	CASGLVAGGVGNTIYF
NA	TRBD1	TRBV7-2	TRBJ2-5	TGTGCCAGCAGCTCGAACAGGGGGATAGCAGAGACCCAGTACTTC	CASSSNRGIAETQYF
many	TRBD2	TRBV6-2/TRBV6-3	TRBJ2-7	TGTGCCGGAAGACTAGCGGGAGCGTACGAGCAGTACTTC	CAGRLAGAYEQYF
once	NA	TRBV27	TRBJ1-1	TGTGCCAGCAGTTTAACCCAGCTCGGGAACACTGAAGCTTTCTTT	CASSLTQLGNTEAFF
many	NA	TRBV9	TRBJ1-1	TGTGCCAGCAGCGTAGAACCAAGGCCGAACACTGAAGCTTTCTTT	CASSVEPRPNTEAFF
NA	NA	TRBV24-1	TRBJ2-2	TGTGCCACCAGTGATGGGATTGGGGAGCTGTTTTTT	CATSDGIGELFF
NA	TRBD2	TRBV2	TRBJ2-5	TGTGCCACCGTAGGGACTAGCCAAGAGACCCAGTACTTC	CATVGTSQETQYF
NA	NA	TRBV28	TRBJ1-2	TGTGCCAGCACAGGCCCTAACTATGGCTACACCTTC	CASTGPNYGYTF
many	TRBD2	TRBV20-1	TRBJ2-3	TGCAGTGCTAGAGACGCGGGGCTAGCGGGATATACGCAGTATTTT	CSARDAGLAGYTQYF
NA	NA	TRBV7-2	TRBJ2-7	TGTGCCAGCAGCTTAGGACTCTTCCGTTGGGAGCAGTACTTC	CASSLGLFRWEQYF
many	NA	TRBV9	TRBJ1-3	TGTGCCAGCAGCGACGAGAGCTCTGGAAACACCATATATTTT	CASSDESSGNTIYF
few	NA	TRBV12-3/TRBV12-4	TRBJ2-7	TGTGCCAGCAGTTTTTTCATCTCCTACGAGCAGTACTTC	CASSFFISYEQYF
NA	NA	TRBV6-5	TRBJ1-1	TGTGCCAGCAGTTCCCACCAAGGCAGGAACACTGAAGCTTTCTTT	CASSSHQGRNTEAFF
NA	NA	TRBV7-2	TRBJ2-7	TGTGCCAGCAGCGTCGCCCCTGGCGGGTGGGAAGAGCAGTACTTC	CASSVAPGGWEEQYF
many	TRBD1	TRBV15	TRBJ1-2	TGTGCCACCACCCCACAGGGGAACTATGGCTACACCTTC	CATTPQGNYGYTF